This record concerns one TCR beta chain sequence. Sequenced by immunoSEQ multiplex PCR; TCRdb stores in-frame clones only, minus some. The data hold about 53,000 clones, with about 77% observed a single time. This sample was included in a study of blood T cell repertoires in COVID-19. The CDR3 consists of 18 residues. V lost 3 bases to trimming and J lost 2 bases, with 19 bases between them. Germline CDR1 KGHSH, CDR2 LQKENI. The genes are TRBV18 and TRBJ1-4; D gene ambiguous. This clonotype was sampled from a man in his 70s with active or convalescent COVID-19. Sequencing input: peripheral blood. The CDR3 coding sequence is TGTGCCAGCTCACCGTCGGGTCCGAACCGTGGCACTAATGAAAAACTGTTTTTT. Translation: CASSPSGPNRGTNEKLFF.